The rows below give T cell receptor beta chains drawn from one sample of a study of OX40 agonist ivuxolimab in advanced cancers. Method: immunoSEQ multiplex PCR; TCRdb's copy keeps in-frame clones and lacks some. The sample includes about 67,000 clones, approximately 90% of them seen just once. The starting material was CD4+ or CD8+ T cells sorted from blood, obtained in a trial of the OX40 agonist ivuxolimab. The receptors derive from an adult with an advanced solid tumor such as melanoma, head and neck, liver or kidney cancer. The CDR3 runs from the conserved cysteine through the conserved F or W.

CDR3: CASSLDGMSNQPQHF; J: TRBJ1-5; V: TRBV5-1; length: 15
CDR3: CASSLNPGTEETQYF; J: TRBJ2-5; V: TRBV5-4; length: 15
CDR3: CASSQVRLAGGEETQYF; J: TRBJ2-5; V: TRBV4-1; length: 17
CDR3: CAWSLGGTQYF; J: TRBJ2-3; V: TRBV30; length: 11
CDR3: CATSVALAKNIQYF; J: TRBJ2-4; V: TRBV6-6; length: 14
CDR3: CASSAMGALYGQTYNEQFF; J: TRBJ2-1; V: TRBV27; length: 19
CDR3: CASSLGGNSGNTIYF; J: TRBJ1-3; V: TRBV5-1; length: 15
CDR3: CASRGTSGSYEQYF; J: TRBJ2-7; V: TRBV28; length: 14
CDR3: CASSLLFRLAGGADTQYF; J: TRBJ2-3; V: TRBV7-8; length: 18
CDR3: CASNPAGLRGEQYF; J: TRBJ2-7; V: TRBV19; length: 14
CDR3: CASSSSGGGNTEAFF; J: TRBJ1-1; V: TRBV7-2; length: 15
CDR3: CASSTPGQGTQPQHF; J: TRBJ1-5; V: TRBV19; length: 15
CDR3: CASRTSGDTEAFF; J: TRBJ1-1; V: TRBV6-4; length: 13
CDR3: CASAYSTDTQYF; J: TRBJ2-3; V: TRBV10-1; length: 12
CDR3: CASSLRDREPLSGNTIYF; J: TRBJ1-3; V: TRBV7-3; length: 18
CDR3: CASSEMRQGAYGYTF; J: TRBJ1-2; V: TRBV6-1; length: 15
CDR3: CASSQGDRSTGELFF; J: TRBJ2-2; V: TRBV4-3; length: 15
CDR3: CASSEVPRPQHF; J: TRBJ1-5; V: TRBV6-1; length: 12
CDR3: CASSPPDRGHTGELFF; J: TRBJ2-2; V: TRBV28; length: 16
CDR3: CASSLMLQGAQGYTF; J: TRBJ1-2; V: TRBV2; length: 15
CDR3: CASSLASALEAFF; J: TRBJ1-1; V: TRBV7-2; length: 13
CDR3: CASSVGTGVTGELFF; J: TRBJ2-2; V: TRBV19; length: 15
CDR3: CASNPTGYYEQYF; J: TRBJ2-7; V: TRBV6-1; length: 13
CDR3: CASSKDRADEKLFF; J: TRBJ1-4; V: TRBV2; length: 14
CDR3: CASRPGSSGGEQYF; J: TRBJ2-7; V: TRBV5-1; length: 14
CDR3: CAIRLGGIDNEQFF; J: TRBJ2-1; V: TRBV10-3; length: 14
CDR3: CASSESHSTDTQYF; J: TRBJ2-3; V: TRBV6-4; length: 14
CDR3: CAWSEQDNSPLHF; J: TRBJ1-6; V: TRBV30; length: 13
CDR3: CASRVGRANEQFF; J: TRBJ2-1; V: TRBV7-9; length: 13
CDR3: CASSNSGANVLTF; J: TRBJ2-6; V: TRBV7-9; length: 13
CDR3: CASSKENLRGCIYGYTF; J: TRBJ1-2; V: TRBV21-1; length: 17
CDR3: CASSPTPALINTEAFF; J: TRBJ1-1; V: TRBV19; length: 16
CDR3: CASRKLPRDTEAFF; J: TRBJ1-1; V: TRBV5-1; length: 14
CDR3: CASSPWEGTNYGYTF; J: TRBJ1-2; V: TRBV28; length: 15
CDR3: CASSTTSGRPDSYNEQFF; J: TRBJ2-1; V: TRBV7-6; length: 18
CDR3: CASRRGEEPQHF; J: TRBJ1-5; V: TRBV6-6; length: 12
CDR3: CASRPKGGYGYTF; J: TRBJ1-2; V: TRBV5-8; length: 13
CDR3: CASRPAGRLYGYTF; J: TRBJ1-2; V: TRBV6-6; length: 14
CDR3: CASSFRDRDSPLHF; J: TRBJ1-6; V: TRBV7-8; length: 14
CDR3: CASSLGDSGYLEEQYF; J: TRBJ2-7; V: TRBV5-1; length: 16
CDR3: CAISESNRDTGELFF; J: TRBJ2-2; V: TRBV10-3; length: 15
CDR3: CAWSYVGSNSPLHF; J: TRBJ1-6; V: TRBV30; length: 14
CDR3: CASRRDISTDTQYF; J: TRBJ2-3; V: TRBV5-1; length: 14